This T cell receptor beta chain was obtained from a study of human T cells and chemical hapten exposure. Germline V lookup: CDR1 DFQATT, CDR2 SNEGSKA (reference sequence). Between the trimmed V and J ends, which lost 3 bases and 5 bases, there was a span of 16 bases. The CDR3 consists of 14 residues. Unique molecular identifiers were attached to individual cDNA molecules during library preparation. Per the study methods: With a range of roughly 23,224 to 690,600, the median per sample was roughly 97,000 TCRs. Each CDR3 protein gets one entry after TCRdb re-called the RACE reads with MiXCR. These V and J calls derive from TCRdb rather than the authors' analysis. The profile shows roughly 180,000 distinct CDR3 sequences, 20% to 25% of them singletons. The sample's time point: patch test 1, 2 weeks after DPC sensitization. Treatment defined: therapeutic diphenylcyclopropenone sensitization with weekly scalp DPC. Donors were 18 to 70-year-old alopecia patients suitable for DPC. Total RNA came from unfractionated whole blood.

There are many counts of this clonotype. This specimen consisted of whole blood, obtained in connection with sensitization to the hapten diphenylcyclopropenone (DPC). The source is a woman between 50 and 59 years old with alopecia areata. Some clones in this sample may be carry-over from other donors' samples. V is TRBV20-1 and J is TRBJ1-1; the D is unclear. The CDR3 sequence is CSARATRGRTEAFF. CDR3 coding DNA: TGCAGTGCTAGGGCCACAAGAGGCCGGACTGAAGCTTTCTTT.